Each of the 25 T cell receptor beta chains below was sequenced from the same sample in a study of cytomegalovirus exposure and HLA in healthy donors. Sequencing used immunoSEQ multiplex PCR; TCRdb keeps in-frame clones, though not all of them. The sample holds about 73,000 clones, roughly 90% seen once. The sequenced material came from PBMCs. Every receptor here comes from a woman aged 18-29 years in good health and CMV-seropositive.

The chain couples TRBV9 to TRBJ2-7; TRBD1 might be the D (5 bases). Trimming took 0 bases from V and 3 from J, leaving 7 bases between them. Germline V gene sequence: CDR1 SGDLS, CDR2 YYNGEE. The CDR3 has 13 amino acids. The CDR3 spells CASSVGQNYEQYF. CDR3 sequence (DNA): TGTGCCAGCAGCGTAGGACAGAACTACGAGCAGTACTTC.

This sequence joins TRBV6-1 and TRBJ2-7; weak D call: TRBD2 (5 bases). This CDR3 region has 11 residues. V was pared by 10 bases and J by 4 bases, with 11 bases between. The germline V gene encodes CDR1 MNHNS and CDR2 SASEGT. CDR3 residues: CATQTGYEQYF. DNA of the CDR3: TGTGCCACCCAGACGGGATACGAGCAGTACTTC.

The chain has TRBV6-5 and TRBJ2-2; 8 nucleotides match TRBD2. Germline V CDR1 and CDR2: MNHEY, SVGAGI. V shed 7 bases, J shed 0 bases, and the junction held 1 base outside the gene matches. This CDR3 has 14 amino acids. CDR3 coding DNA: TGTGCCAGCATGGGACTAGCGAACACCGGGGAGCTGTTTTTT. The encoded protein is CASMGLANTGELFF.

V usage is TRBV7-9 and J usage is TRBJ1-5; no definite D call. The CDR3 runs to 13 residues. CDR1 and CDR2 (germline): SEHNR, FQNEAQ (reference sequence). The V end lost 3 bases, the J end lost 9 bases, and 12 bases lay between the germline ends. CDR3: CASSFPPTRPQHF. DNA for the CDR3: TGTGCCAGCAGCTTCCCCCCCACGAGGCCCCAGCATTTT.

V and J are TRBV7-8 and TRBJ1-1; D unresolved. V was trimmed by 6 bases and J by 11 bases, leaving 19 bases between them. Looked up from germline, CDR1 is SGHVS and CDR2 is FQNEAQ. The length of the CDR3 is 13 residues. Here the CDR3 reads CASRRVGSAEAFF. The DNA of the CDR3 is TGTGCCAGCAGGCGGGTTGGGTCGGCCGAGGCTTTCTTT.

Here the CDR3 reads CASTYSSYNEQFF. DNA of the CDR3: TGTGCCAGTACTTACAGCTCCTACAATGAGCAGTTCTTC. J is TRBJ2-1 and V is TRBV28; D is unresolved. V was pared by 9 bases and J by 0 bases, with 9 bases between. In germline, CDR1 is MDHEN, CDR2 SYDVKM. The CDR3 covers 13 residues.

This clone came up a few times. This chain connects TRBV28 to TRBJ2-7; 12 bases align to TRBD2. This CDR3 spans 15 amino acids. V shed 2 bases, J shed 6 bases, and the junction held 5 bases outside the gene matches. Per germline, CDR1 MDHEN and CDR2 SYDVKM. The CDR3 sequence is CASSLLAGGPGEQYF. CDR3 nucleotide sequence: TGTGCCAGCAGTTTACTAGCGGGAGGGCCCGGCGAGCAGTACTTC.

The chain recombines TRBV19 with TRBJ1-1; D not resolved. The CDR3 contains 11 residues. Germline assignment: CDR1 LNHDA and CDR2 SQIVND (reference sequence). V lost 3 bases to trimming and J lost 4 bases, with 3 bases between them. The CDR3 DNA is TGTGCCAGTAGTATGAGCACTGAAGCTTTCTTT. Protein sequence: CASSMSTEAFF.

The rearrangement links TRBV18 to TRBJ2-5, with a weak D call TRBD2 (6 bases). Germline V gene data show CDR1 as KGHSH and CDR2 as LQKENI. V was clipped by 2 bases and J by 7 bases, with 14 bases between them. The CDR3 spans 14 residues. CDR3 coding DNA: TGTGCCAGCTCACCAATGGAACAGGAGGGGACCCAGTACTTC. Translating gives CASSPMEQEGTQYF.

The rearrangement links TRBV9 to TRBJ2-1; D might be TRBD1 (5 bases). Germline loops: CDR1 SGDLS, CDR2 YYNGEE. Trimming cost V 0 bases and J 13 bases, with 14 bases left between them. CDR3 length: 13 residues. CDR3 amino acids: CASSVGSGIDQFF. CDR3 DNA sequence: TGTGCCAGCAGCGTAGGGTCAGGGATAGACCAGTTCTTC.

This rearrangement joins TRBV5-4 to TRBJ1-6, with D possibly being TRBD1 (6 bases). CDR3 size: 13 residues. Germline CDR1 is SGHNT and CDR2 is YYREEE (reference sequence). Trimming left V 4 bases short and J 12 bases short, with 14 bases between. The CDR3 coding sequence is TGTGCCAGCAGCCCGTACAGGGCGGGACCCCTCCACTTT. This translates into CASSPYRAGPLHF.

The rearrangement links TRBV15 to TRBJ2-6; D remains unclear. This CDR3 is 15 amino acids long. CDR1 is LNHNV, CDR2 YYDKDF, per germline (reference sequence). The V end lost 0 bases, the J end lost 4 bases, and 7 bases lay between the germline ends. CDR3 in DNA: TGTGCCACCAGCAGAGATCGGTCCGGGGCCAACGTCCTGACTTTC. It is translated as CATSRDRSGANVLTF.

The chain links TRBV4-2 to TRBJ1-3, with D uncertain. V was pared by 3 bases and J by 8 bases, with 14 bases between. The germline V gene encodes CDR1 LGHNA and CDR2 YNFKEQ. The CDR3 consists of 14 residues. DNA for the CDR3: TGTGCCAGCAGCCACACGAAAATTGAGGACACCATATATTTT. This codes for CASSHTKIEDTIYF.

The chain is built from TRBV27 and TRBJ2-1; 11 bases line up with TRBD2. Trimming took 0 bases from V and 1 from J; bases not matched to a gene: 5. Germline V gene lookup returns CDR1 MNHEY and CDR2 SMNVEV (reference sequence). The CDR3 has 18 residues. The CDR3 DNA is TGTGCCAGCAGTTTATCTAGCGGGAGGGCCAGGTCCTACAATGAGCAGTTCTTC. Protein sequence: CASSLSSGRARSYNEQFF.

The CDR3 sequence: CARSRGVAARDTEAFF. CDR3 DNA sequence: TGTGCCAGGAGTCGGGGGGTGGCGGCCCGGGACACTGAAGCTTTCTTT. The gene calls are TRBV2 and TRBJ1-1; D might be TRBD1 (5 bases). V was pared by 9 bases and J by 3 bases, with 23 bases between. Germline values: CDR1 SNHLY, CDR2 FYNNEI. There are 16 residues in the CDR3.

This clone was seen only once. The CDR3 loop reads CASSHQRGQMNTEAFF. CDR3 bases: TGCGCCAGCAGCCATCAAAGGGGACAGATGAACACTGAAGCTTTCTTT. The V gene is TRBV4-1, the J gene TRBJ1-1; TRBD1 agrees at 7 bases. Germline trimming cut 3 bases from V and 0 bases from J; bases unmatched to any gene: 7. The CDR3 is made up of 16 amino acids. Germline V CDR1 and CDR2: MGHRA, YSYEKL.

This chain joins TRBV5-4 and TRBJ1-1; the D gene is possibly TRBD1 (5 bases). CDR3 length equals 12 residues. The germline V and J ends were trimmed by 10 bases and 5 bases, with 15 bases remaining between them. The germline CDR1 and CDR2 sequences are SGHNT and YYREEE (reference sequence). The CDR3 DNA sequence: TGTGCCGCTGGGGGGGGTCGGACTGAAGCTTTCTTT. Translated: CAAGGGRTEAFF.

This rearrangement joins TRBV25-1 to TRBJ2-1, with D tentatively TRBD1 (5 bases). Germline V lookup: CDR1 MGHDK, CDR2 SYGVNS. The CDR3 contains 16 residues. V lost 5 bases and J lost 0, with 14 bases in between. CDR3 region: CASSPRAVGSYNEQFF. The CDR3 DNA follows: TGTGCCAGCAGTCCCAGGGCGGTTGGCTCCTACAATGAGCAGTTCTTC. The full variable domain, rest sourced from reference TRBV25-1 and TRBJ2-1, is EADIYQTPRYLVIGTGKKITLECSQTMGHDKMYWYQQDPGMELHLIHYSYGVNSTEKGDLSSESTVSRIRTEHFPLTLESARPSHTSQYLCASSPRAVGSYNEQFFGPGTRLTVL.

This chain joins TRBV7-9 and TRBJ2-1; 7 bases agree with TRBD1. Per germline, CDR1 SEHNR and CDR2 FQNEAQ (reference sequence). The CDR3 runs to 17 residues. V was clipped by 5 bases and J by 1 base; unmatched bases: 11. The CDR3 bases are TGTGCCAGCAGCCCCCCGCCGGGACAGACTTCCTACAATGAGCAGTTCTTC. Translation: CASSPPPGQTSYNEQFF.

The V and J genes are TRBV6-5 and TRBJ2-5, with D possibly TRBD1 on 6 matching bases. CDR1 MNHEY and CDR2 SVGAGI come from the germline V gene. The V gene lost 2 bases and the J gene lost 5 bases, with 18 bases spanning the gap. CDR3 length equals 16 residues. CDR3 region: CASSYRVGPRGETQYF. CDR3 nucleotides: TGTGCCAGCAGTTACCGTGTAGGCCCGAGGGGGGAGACCCAGTACTTC.

V gene TRBV27 combines with J gene TRBJ2-1; the D gene is possibly TRBD2 (5 bases). The V gene's germline CDR1 is MNHEY and CDR2 SMNVEV (reference sequence). Deletions cut 4 bases from V and 4 bases from J, with 14 bases between. The length of the CDR3 is 15 residues. The CDR3 nucleotides are TGTGCCAGCAGTTCGGGAACTTTAACTTACAATGAGCAGTTCTTC. Its protein is CASSSGTLTYNEQFF.

V gene TRBV10-3 combines with J gene TRBJ1-5; D call uncertain. V was cut by 2 bases and J by 4 bases, with 6 bases left in between. Germline V gene data show CDR1 as ENHRY and CDR2 as SYGVKD. The CDR3 loop spans 13 amino acids. CDR3 in amino acids: CAISERGNQPQHF. The CDR3 DNA sequence: TGTGCCATCAGTGAGAGAGGGAATCAGCCCCAGCATTTT.

The V call is TRBV4-3, the J call TRBJ1-2, with no clear D. This CDR3 has 20 amino acids. Germline-derived CDR1 and CDR2 are LGHNA and YSLEER. With 5 bases removed from V and 3 bases from J, the gap between germline ends came to 31 bases. Here the CDR3 DNA reads TGCGCCAGCAGCTCAAACCCCTCCCCCACTTCACCGCGTACCGACTATGGCTACACCTTC. It yields the protein CASSSNPSPTSPRTDYGYTF.

The chain has TRBV4-1 and TRBJ2-5; 7 nucleotides line up with TRBD1. V was pared by 1 base and J by 7 bases, with 6 bases of the junction left unmatched. Germline V lookup: CDR1 MGHRA, CDR2 YSYEKL. This CDR3 has 14 residues. The CDR3 loop is CASSQGQGIVTQYF. DNA for the CDR3: TGCGCCAGCAGCCAAGGACAGGGTATCGTGACCCAGTACTTC.

V gene TRBV25-1 combines with J gene TRBJ2-5; tentative D call: TRBD1 (5 bases). The CDR3 extends over 15 amino acids. V shed 5 bases and J shed 7 bases, with 20 bases lying between them. Germline CDR1 and CDR2: MGHDK and SYGVNS. CDR3 bases: TGTGCCAGCAGTCAGGGCGGCAGGCTCCAGGGGACCCAGTACTTC. It specifies CASSQGGRLQGTQYF.